The clone carrying this T cell receptor beta chain has just a few counts. Its cognate antigen is unknown. This record belongs to a study of T-cell memory formation after mild COVID-19. General study results and limits: CD4+ clones that contracted lay mainly in CM and EM; CD8+ ones lay in EMRA.

Between the trimmed V and J ends, which lost 3 bases and 3 bases, there was a span of 13 bases. The CDR3 is 15 amino acids. 5'RACE with constant-segment primers built TCRalpha and TCRbeta cDNA libraries with UMIs. TCRdb passed the 5' RACE reads through MiXCR, listing each CDR3 protein once. The profile shows approximately 250,000 distinct CDR3 sequences, approximately 15% of them singletons. This TCR derives from a man between 18 and 29 years old who had mild COVID-19 (a few samples of this study predate the infection). Cell type and time point are not known. What was sequenced was PBMCs or a T cell subset sorted from them (not recorded which). The J gene is TRBJ2-3, the V gene TRBV12-3 or TRBV12-4; D call uncertain. The CDR3 is CASSLASVGTDTQYF. The CDR3 region has the DNA TGTGCCAGCAGTTTGGCCTCAGTTGGTACAGATACGCAGTATTTT.